This is a list of T cell receptor beta chains from one sample in a study of CD8+CD57+ T cells in acquired aplastic anemia. TCRdb recomputed calls from the reads with MiXCR, one row per CDR3 protein. The table lists around 190,000 distinct CDR3 sequences, nearly 50% of them singletons. Sequenced: sorted CD4+, CD8+, or CD8+CD57+ T cells (not recorded which) from PBMCs. These receptors originate from a human donor with aplastic anemia. CDR3s include the opening cysteine and the closing phenylalanine or tryptophan. A D gene is named only where the DNA matches it firmly. Size values are once, few and many counts, or a class for expanded clones, and some rows have none.

size,J,V,D,CDR3,DNA
.,TRBJ1-2,TRBV20-1,.,CSATTGRSRATVF,TGCAGTGCGACGACCGGGAGGTCTAGGGCTACTGTCTTC
few,TRBJ2-2,TRBV25-1,TRBD1,CASSDFRQGYDGELFF,TGTGCCAGCAGTGATTTCCGACAGGGGTACGACGGGGAGCTGTTTTTT
.,TRBJ1-5,TRBV10-2,.,CASSTSVGEPQHF,TGCGCCAGCAGCACATCAGTCGGAGAGCCCCAGCATTTT
few,TRBJ2-7,TRBV29-1,.,CSVGLAGTYEQYF,TGCAGCGTTGGGCTAGCAGGCACCTACGAGCAGTACTTC
many,TRBJ2-1,TRBV7-6,.,CASSSEQGQFF,TGTGCCAGCAGCTCAGAACAGGGGCAGTTCTTC
.,TRBJ2-7,TRBV2,.,CASTERWGDSYEQYF,TGTGCCAGCACCGAGAGGTGGGGGGACTCCTACGAGCAGTACTTC
many,TRBJ2-7,TRBV6-1,TRBD1,CASRDGQGIYEQYF,TGTGCCAGCAGGGATGGACAGGGGATCTACGAGCAGTACTTC
few,TRBJ1-2,TRBV24-1,.,CATYWTVYGYTF,TGTGCCACCTATTGGACGGTCTATGGCTACACCTTC
many,TRBJ2-7,TRBV7-6,TRBD2,CASSSQAGAYEQYF,TGTGCCAGCAGCTCCCAGGCGGGGGCCTACGAGCAGTACTTC
.,TRBJ2-1,TRBV29-1,.,CSVLAKDGLLTYNEQFF,TGCAGCGTTCTGGCTAAAGACGGTCTTCTTACCTACAATGAGCAGTTCTTC
.,TRBJ2-1,TRBV14,.,CASSQDSKQFF,TGTGCCAGCAGCCAAGACAGCAAGCAGTTCTTC
few,TRBJ2-2,TRBV15,.,CATAINTASGELFF,TGTGCCACCGCAATCAACACAGCGTCCGGGGAGCTGTTTTTT
many,TRBJ1-2,TRBV6-5,.,CASSYSGRSEGYTF,TGTGCCAGCAGTTACTCCGGAAGGTCGGAAGGCTACACCTTC
few,TRBJ1-6,TRBV19,TRBD1,CATKQGEGSPLHF,TGTGCCACCAAACAGGGGGAGGGTTCACCCCTCCACTTT
many,TRBJ2-7,TRBV4-2,TRBD1,CASSQVSGQGSEQYF,TGTGCCAGCAGCCAAGTCTCGGGACAGGGCTCAGAGCAGTACTTC
few,TRBJ2-7,TRBV10-3,TRBD2,CAISADLAGDEQYF,TGTGCCATCAGTGCGGATCTAGCGGGAGACGAGCAGTACTTC
.,TRBJ1-1,TRBV4-1,.,CASSHDSREASF,TGCGCCAGCAGCCATGACAGTCGCGAAGCTTCCTTT
.,TRBJ1-1,TRBV2,.,CASRTQGMTEAFF,TGTGCCAGCAGGACCCAGGGGATGACTGAAGCTTTCTTT
few,TRBJ2-6,TRBV6-1,TRBD2,CASSARRGGIDSGANVLTF,TGTGCCAGCAGTGCGAGGCGCGGGGGGATAGACTCTGGGGCCAACGTCCTGACTTTC
few,TRBJ1-6,TRBV10-1,.,CASTAAGDSPLHF,TGCGCCAGCACTGCCGCAGGGGATTCACCCCTCCACTTT
many,TRBJ1-1,TRBV20-1,.,CSARAPGRGGNEAFF,TGCAGTGCTAGGGCCCCGGGGCGCGGAGGTAATGAAGCTTTCTTT
.,TRBJ1-2,TRBV15,TRBD1,CATSRGQGAYGYTF,TGTGCCACCAGCAGGGGACAGGGGGCATATGGCTACACCTTC
once,TRBJ2-7,TRBV9,.,CASSAGLAGSYEQYF,TGTGCCAGCAGCGCGGGCCTGGCCGGCTCCTACGAGCAGTACTTC
.,TRBJ2-5,TRBV10-1,TRBD1,CASSEHQQGDETQYF,TGCGCCAGCAGTGAGCATCAACAGGGGGACGAGACCCAGTACTTC
.,TRBJ1-2,TRBV2,.,CASSEAQVRGGYTF,TGTGCCAGCAGTGAAGCGCAGGTACGAGGTGGCTACACCTTC
many,TRBJ2-7,TRBV7-7,TRBD1,CASSLGQGVKQLNEQYF,TGTGCCAGCAGCTTGGGACAGGGAGTTAAACAATTGAACGAGCAGTACTTC
few,TRBJ1-5,TRBV24-1,TRBD1,CATSGQGYYQPQHF,TGTGCCACCTCGGGACAGGGGTATTATCAGCCCCAGCATTTT
many,TRBJ2-2,TRBV19,.,CASSIEGGDGGELFF,TGTGCCAGTAGTATAGAAGGCGGGGATGGCGGGGAGCTGTTTTTT
many,TRBJ2-3,TRBV10-3,TRBD2,CAISESNGGNRTDTQYF,TGTGCCATCAGTGAGTCGAACGGGGGGAACCGCACAGATACGCAGTATTTT
.,TRBJ1-4,TRBV20-1,.,CSASDGAINEKLFF,TGCAGTGCTAGCGACGGGGCAATTAATGAAAAACTGTTTTTT
.,TRBJ2-3,TRBV6-2/TRBV6-3,TRBD1,CASIRQGAGTDTQYF,TGTGCCAGCATCAGACAGGGGGCGGGGACAGATACGCAGTATTTT
few,TRBJ2-2,TRBV27,TRBD1,CASRAGQGAQLRELFF,TGTGCCAGCAGAGCGGGACAGGGGGCGCAGCTAAGGGAGCTGTTTTTT
many,TRBJ1-2,TRBV19,TRBD1,CASSITGTGDYGYTF,TGTGCCAGTAGTATAACCGGGACAGGGGACTATGGCTACACCTTC
many,TRBJ1-2,TRBV6-2/TRBV6-3,.,CASSRDINYGYTF,TGTGCCAGCAGCCGGGACATTAACTATGGCTACACCTTC
many,TRBJ2-7,TRBV11-2,TRBD2,CASSLGGSGATGEQYF,TGTGCCAGCAGCTTAGGTGGTAGCGGGGCGACGGGAGAGCAGTACTTC
.,TRBJ2-5,TRBV29-1,TRBD2,CSVVAGRPRGQETQYF,TGCAGCGTTGTAGCGGGAAGGCCAAGGGGGCAAGAGACCCAGTACTTC
.,TRBJ2-7,TRBV19,.,CASSRGWGEQYF,TGTGCCAGTAGTAGAGGTTGGGGTGAGCAGTACTTC
once,TRBJ1-2,TRBV10-2,.,CASSEYRDGGNYGYTF,TGCGCCAGCAGTGAGTATCGCGACGGGGGAAACTATGGCTACACCTTC
.,TRBJ1-2,TRBV7-2,.,CASSLLDYGYTF,TGTGCCAGCAGCTTATTGGACTATGGCTACACCTTC
.,TRBJ2-7,TRBV7-9,TRBD2,CASSSGTSGSEQYF,TGTGCCAGCAGCTCCGGGACTAGCGGGAGCGAGCAGTACTTC
many,TRBJ1-6,TRBV7-6,.,CASSFRPLQAPLHF,TGTGCCAGCAGCTTCAGACCCCTTCAAGCACCCCTCCACTTT
.,TRBJ2-4,TRBV7-9,.,CASRFRNIQYF,TGTGCCAGCAGATTCCGAAACATTCAGTACTTC
many,TRBJ2-3,TRBV5-4,.,CASSLGTRRTDTQYF,TGTGCCAGCAGCCTAGGCACGCGGCGCACAGATACGCAGTATTTT
.,TRBJ2-7,TRBV13,TRBD2,CASSSRLSGDWGYEQYF,TGTGCCAGCAGCTCCCGACTGAGCGGGGATTGGGGCTACGAGCAGTACTTC
.,TRBJ2-5,TRBV7-2,.,CASGRDIQETQYF,TGTGCCAGCGGCAGGGACATCCAAGAGACCCAGTACTTC
.,TRBJ2-1,TRBV11-2,TRBD2,CASSSGTSGRVYEQFF,TGTGCCAGCAGCTCTGGGACTAGCGGGAGGGTCTATGAGCAGTTCTTC
many,TRBJ1-4,TRBV12-3/TRBV12-4,.,CASRLGGASEKLFF,TGTGCCAGCAGGCTCGGGGGTGCGAGTGAAAAACTGTTTTTT
.,TRBJ2-1,TRBV5-4,TRBD1,CASSSQDRVAEQFF,TGTGCCAGCAGCTCGCAGGACAGGGTGGCTGAGCAGTTCTTC
many,TRBJ2-7,TRBV5-5,TRBD1,CASSLEGQGREQYF,TGTGCCAGCAGCTTGGAAGGACAGGGGAGGGAGCAGTACTTC
.,TRBJ2-1,TRBV20-1,.,CSARSDLASSYNEQFF,TGCAGTGCTAGATCTGATCTAGCTAGCTCCTACAATGAGCAGTTCTTC
many,TRBJ1-2,TRBV2,TRBD1,CASSAIQQGAKGYTF,TGTGCCAGCAGTGCAATACAACAGGGGGCGAAAGGCTACACCTTC
.,TRBJ2-7,TRBV5-5,TRBD1,CATRDSLTYEQYF,TGTGCCACCCGGGACAGCCTAACCTACGAGCAGTACTTC
.,TRBJ2-3,TRBV15,TRBD2,CATMRLAGGLTDTQYF,TGTGCCACCATGAGGCTAGCGGGAGGACTCACAGATACGCAGTATTTT
few,TRBJ2-7,TRBV7-2,.,CASSSPSYEQYF,TGTGCCAGCAGCTCTCCCTCCTACGAGCAGTACTTC
few,TRBJ2-5,TRBV10-3,TRBD1,CAISDQGAVETQYF,TGTGCCATCAGTGATCAGGGGGCTGTTGAGACCCAGTACTTC
few,TRBJ2-7,TRBV7-2,.,CASSPWTYEQYF,TGTGCCAGCAGCCCCTGGACCTACGAGCAGTACTTC
many,TRBJ1-3,TRBV20-1,TRBD1,CSARGGTGGVSGNTIYF,TGCAGTGCTAGAGGCGGGACAGGGGGCGTCTCTGGAAACACCATATATTTT